The 8 T cell receptor beta chains below all came from one sample that was sequenced in a study of T cells in Graves' hyperthyroidism and ophthalmopathy. Template material for amplifying TCR beta CDR3 regions consisted of RNA transcripts. The HTBI primer set served for first-round RT-PCR of the TCR CDR3. One entry per CDR3 protein results from TCRdb running MiXCR on the multiplex PCR reads. In the table there are hundreds of thousands of distinct CDR3 sequences, around 14% of which are singletons. What was sequenced was blood. Receptor source: a woman aged 25 to 39 with Graves' hyperthyroidism that later progressed to Graves' ophthalmopathy.

This clonotype was seen many times. This CDR3 is CASSFRWSQDYSNQPQHF. The CDR3 bases are TGTGCCAGCAGTTTTAGGTGGTCACAAGACTATAGCAATCAGCCCCAGCATTTT. This rearrangement joins TRBV28 to TRBJ1-5, with no clear D. V shed 3 bases and J shed 0 bases, with 18 bases lying between them. CDR1 is MDHEN, CDR2 SYDVKM, per germline. The length of the CDR3 is 18 residues.

This clonotype has ten or more counts. The chain joins TRBV7-3 to TRBJ2-1, with TRBD2 matching 11 bases. The length of the CDR3 is 16 residues. CDR1 SGHTA and CDR2 FQGTGA come from the germline V gene. The V segment lost 4 bases and the J segment 5 bases; nucleotides outside the gene matches: 7. CDR3 amino acids: CASSYSGTSGNNEQFF. The CDR3 coding sequence is TGTGCCAGCAGCTATTCCGGGACTAGCGGTAACAATGAGCAGTTCTTC. Using reference TRBV7-3 and TRBJ2-1 for the parts outside the CDR3, the full variable domain is GAGVSQTPSNKVTEKGKYVELRCDPISGHTALYWYRQSLGQGPEFLIYFQGTGAADDSGLPNDRFFAVRPEGSVSTLKIQRTERGDSAVYLCASSYSGTSGNNEQFFGPGTRLTVL.

This clonotype was counted many times. CDR3 bases: TGTGCCAGCAGTGAAATGCAGGGGACTAATGAAAAACTGTTTTTT. It translates to CASSEMQGTNEKLFF. This chain links TRBV6-1 with TRBJ1-4, with D perhaps matching TRBD1 (6 bases). The V end was cut by 2 bases, the J end by 2 bases, with 9 bases between. CDR3 size: 15 residues. Germline assignment: CDR1 MNHNS and CDR2 SASEGT.

This clonotype was seen many times. This sequence joins TRBV2 and TRBJ1-5; D not resolved. Deletions cut 6 bases from V and 5 bases from J, with 20 bases between. The CDR3 is 16 residues long. Germline loops: CDR1 SNHLY, CDR2 FYNNEI. CDR3 protein: CASSAVSVLEDQPQHF. CDR3 nucleotide sequence: TGTGCCAGCAGCGCCGTCTCGGTCTTGGAGGATCAGCCCCAGCATTTT.

This clonotype was detected ten times or more. The rearrangement uses TRBV6-2 or TRBV6-3 and TRBJ2-3, with 8 bases matching TRBD2. CDR1 and CDR2 (germline): MNHEY, SVGEGT. The CDR3 covers 15 residues. The junction had 0 bases not matched to a gene; V was cut back by 0 bases and J by 1 base. CDR3 sequence reads: CASSYSSGGTDTQYF. In DNA, the CDR3 is TGTGCCAGCAGTTACTCTAGCGGGGGCACAGATACGCAGTATTTT.

This clonotype has more than one count but fewer than ten. The genes are TRBV15 and TRBJ1-6, with 8 bases matching TRBD1. Germline CDR1 is LNHNV and CDR2 is YYDKDF (reference sequence). V shed 6 bases and J 8 bases; nucleotides not matched to a gene: 6. This CDR3 has 14 residues. CDR3: CATRSGQAHSPLHF. CDR3 sequence (DNA): TGTGCCACCAGATCGGGACAGGCCCATTCACCCCTCCACTTT. Filled out from reference TRBV15 and TRBJ1-6, the complete variable domain reads DAMVIQNPRYQVTQFGKPVTLSCSQTLNHNVMYWYQQKSSQAPKLLFHYYDKDFNNEADTPDNFQSRRPNTSFCFLDIRSPGLGDTAMYLCATRSGQAHSPLHFGNGTRLTVT.

The rearrangement uses TRBV20-1 and TRBJ2-2; tentatively, D is TRBD1 (5 bases). Trimming removed 3 bases from V and 2 bases from J, with 10 bases in between. Germline assignment: CDR1 DFQATT and CDR2 SNEGSKA (reference sequence). The CDR3 is 14 residues long. CDR3 bases: TGCAGTGCTAGTGGGGCGCCTAACACCGGGGAGCTGTTTTTT. Its translation: CSASGAPNTGELFF.

This clonotype was counted ten times or more. The V gene is TRBV6-1, the J gene TRBJ1-2; 8 bases map to TRBD1. The CDR3 extends over 15 amino acids. With 7 bases clipped from V and 4 bases from J, the junction kept 11 bases outside the gene matches. CDR1 and CDR2 from the germline V gene are MNHNS and SASEGT. The chain's CDR3 is CASMPGYRGTYGYTF. The CDR3, as DNA: TGTGCCAGCATGCCAGGGTACAGGGGGACCTATGGCTACACCTTC.